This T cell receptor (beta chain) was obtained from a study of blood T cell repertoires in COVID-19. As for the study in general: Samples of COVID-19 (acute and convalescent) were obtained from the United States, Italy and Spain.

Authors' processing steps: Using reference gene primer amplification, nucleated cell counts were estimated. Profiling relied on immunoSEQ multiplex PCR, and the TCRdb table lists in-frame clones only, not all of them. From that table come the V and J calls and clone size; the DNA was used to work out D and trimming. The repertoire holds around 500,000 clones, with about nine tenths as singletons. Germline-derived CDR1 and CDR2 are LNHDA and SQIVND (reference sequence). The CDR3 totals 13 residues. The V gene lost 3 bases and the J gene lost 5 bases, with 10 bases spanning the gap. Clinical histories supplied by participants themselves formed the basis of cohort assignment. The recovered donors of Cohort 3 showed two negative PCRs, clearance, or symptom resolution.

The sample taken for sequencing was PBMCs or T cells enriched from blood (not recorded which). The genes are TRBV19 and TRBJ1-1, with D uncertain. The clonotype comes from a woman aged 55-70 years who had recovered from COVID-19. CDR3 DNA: TGTGCCAGTAGTATTTTCGAGAGGACTGAAGCTTTCTTT. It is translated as CASSIFERTEAFF. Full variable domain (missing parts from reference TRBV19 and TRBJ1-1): DGGITQSPKYLFRKEGQNVTLSCEQNLNHDAMYWYRQDPGQGLRLIYYSQIVNDFQKGDIAEGYSVSREKKESFPLTVTSAQKNPTAFYLCASSIFERTEAFFGQGTRLTVV.